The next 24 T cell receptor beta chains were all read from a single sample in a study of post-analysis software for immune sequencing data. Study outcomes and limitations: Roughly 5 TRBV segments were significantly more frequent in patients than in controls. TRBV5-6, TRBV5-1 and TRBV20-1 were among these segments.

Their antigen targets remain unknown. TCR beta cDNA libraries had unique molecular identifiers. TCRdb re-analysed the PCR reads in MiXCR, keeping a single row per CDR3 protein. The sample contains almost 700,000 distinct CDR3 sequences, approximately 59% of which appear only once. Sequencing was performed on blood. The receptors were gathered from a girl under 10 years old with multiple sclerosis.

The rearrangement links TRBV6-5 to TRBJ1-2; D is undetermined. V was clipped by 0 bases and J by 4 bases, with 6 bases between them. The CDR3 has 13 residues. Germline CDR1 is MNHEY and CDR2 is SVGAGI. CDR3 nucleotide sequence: TGTGCCAGCAGTTACTCTTGGGGCTATGGCTACACCTTC. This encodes CASSYSWGYGYTF.

CDR3 residues: CASSFPSGEQYF. Written as DNA, the CDR3 is TGCGCCAGCAGCTTTCCGTCAGGGGAGCAGTACTTC. The chain couples TRBV5-1 to TRBJ2-5, with D possibly matching TRBD1 (6 bases). This CDR3 has 12 amino acids. CDR1 is SGHRS and CDR2 is YFSETQ in the germline V gene. Trimming removed 2 bases at V and 11 bases at J, with 13 bases between. The full variable domain, rest sourced from reference TRBV5-1 and TRBJ2-5, is KAGVTQTPRYLIKTRGQQVTLSCSPISGHRSVSWYQQTPGQGLQFLFEYFSETQRNKGNFPGRFSGRQFSNSRSEMNVSTLELGDSALYLCASSFPSGEQYFGPGTRLLVL.

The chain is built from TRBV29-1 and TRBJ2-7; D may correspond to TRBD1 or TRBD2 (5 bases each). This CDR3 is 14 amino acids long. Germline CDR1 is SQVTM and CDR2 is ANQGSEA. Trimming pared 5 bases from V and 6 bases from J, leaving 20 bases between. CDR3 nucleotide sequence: TGCAGCGTTTACCGGGACGGGGCCTCGGTCGAGCAGTACTTC. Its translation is CSVYRDGASVEQYF.

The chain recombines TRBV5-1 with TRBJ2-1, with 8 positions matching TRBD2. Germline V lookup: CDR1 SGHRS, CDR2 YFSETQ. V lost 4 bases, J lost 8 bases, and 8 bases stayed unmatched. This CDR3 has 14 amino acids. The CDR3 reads CASSPAGVWDEQFF. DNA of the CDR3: TGCGCCAGCAGCCCAGCGGGAGTTTGGGATGAGCAGTTCTTC.

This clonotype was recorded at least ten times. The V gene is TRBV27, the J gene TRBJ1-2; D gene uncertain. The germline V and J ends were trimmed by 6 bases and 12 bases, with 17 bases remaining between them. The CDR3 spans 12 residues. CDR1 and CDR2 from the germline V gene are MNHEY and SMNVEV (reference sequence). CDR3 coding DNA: TGTGCCAGCAGGCCCGTACCCGGTATACACACCTTC. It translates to CASRPVPGIHTF.

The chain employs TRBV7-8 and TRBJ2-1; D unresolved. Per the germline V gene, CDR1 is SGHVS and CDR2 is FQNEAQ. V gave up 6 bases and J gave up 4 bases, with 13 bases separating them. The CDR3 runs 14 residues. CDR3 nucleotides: TGTGCCAGCAGGGTCTCGGAGTCATACAATGAGCAGTTCTTC. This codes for CASRVSESYNEQFF.

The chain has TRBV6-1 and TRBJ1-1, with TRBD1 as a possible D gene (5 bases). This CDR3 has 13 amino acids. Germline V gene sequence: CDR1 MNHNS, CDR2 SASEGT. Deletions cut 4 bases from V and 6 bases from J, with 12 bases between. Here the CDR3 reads CASSGGRESEAFF. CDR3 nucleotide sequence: TGTGCCAGCAGTGGGGGCAGAGAATCTGAAGCTTTCTTT.

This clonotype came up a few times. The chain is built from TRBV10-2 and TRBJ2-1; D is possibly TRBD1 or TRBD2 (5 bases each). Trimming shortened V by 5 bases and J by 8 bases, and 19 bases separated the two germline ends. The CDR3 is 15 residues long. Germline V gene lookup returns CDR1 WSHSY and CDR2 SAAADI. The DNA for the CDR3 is TGCGCCAGCAGTTGGGGGACCACTGCCGGCGATGAGCAGTTCTTC. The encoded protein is CASSWGTTAGDEQFF.

The CDR3 bases are TGTGCCGGCACCCTAGGGTATTTGGCCGAGCAGTACTTC. Amino acid sequence: CAGTLGYLAEQYF. J is TRBJ2-4 and V is TRBV12-3 or TRBV12-4, with D unclear. The DNA end is more similar to TRBJ2-7, so the J call may be wrong. There are 13 residues in the CDR3.

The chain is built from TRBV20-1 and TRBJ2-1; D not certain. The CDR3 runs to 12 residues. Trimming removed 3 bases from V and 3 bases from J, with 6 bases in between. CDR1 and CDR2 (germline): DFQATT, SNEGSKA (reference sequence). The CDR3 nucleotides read TGCAGTGCTAGCTTTATCTACAATGAGCAGTTCTTC. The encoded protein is CSASFIYNEQFF.

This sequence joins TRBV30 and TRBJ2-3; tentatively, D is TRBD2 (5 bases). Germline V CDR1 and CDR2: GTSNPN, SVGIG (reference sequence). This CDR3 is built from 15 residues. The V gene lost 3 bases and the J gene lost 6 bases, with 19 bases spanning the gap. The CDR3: CAWRGDSRLGDTQYF. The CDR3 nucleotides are TGTGCCTGGAGGGGAGATTCTCGACTTGGGGATACGCAGTATTTT.

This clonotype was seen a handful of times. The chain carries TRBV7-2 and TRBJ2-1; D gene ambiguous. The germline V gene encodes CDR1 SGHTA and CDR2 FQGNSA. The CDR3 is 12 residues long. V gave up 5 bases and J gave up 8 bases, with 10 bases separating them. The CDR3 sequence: CASSGLGDEQFF. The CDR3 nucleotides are TGTGCCAGCAGCGGCCTTGGCGATGAGCAGTTCTTC.

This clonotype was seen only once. The CDR3: CASSKPGTASSYNEQFF. The CDR3 nucleotides read TGTGCCAGCAGCAAACCCGGGACGGCGAGCTCCTACAATGAGCAGTTCTTC. The genes are TRBV9 and TRBJ2-1, with D tentatively TRBD1 or TRBD2 (5 bases each). Germline CDR1 is SGDLS and CDR2 is YYNGEE. Trimming left V 4 bases short and J 0 bases short, with 17 bases between. This CDR3 is 17 amino acids long.

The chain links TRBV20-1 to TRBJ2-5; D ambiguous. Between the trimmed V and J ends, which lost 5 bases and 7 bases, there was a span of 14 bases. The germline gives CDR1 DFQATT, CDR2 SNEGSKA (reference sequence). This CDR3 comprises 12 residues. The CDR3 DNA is TGCAGTGCTCCCGACATTGGCGGGACCCAGTACTTC. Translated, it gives CSAPDIGGTQYF.

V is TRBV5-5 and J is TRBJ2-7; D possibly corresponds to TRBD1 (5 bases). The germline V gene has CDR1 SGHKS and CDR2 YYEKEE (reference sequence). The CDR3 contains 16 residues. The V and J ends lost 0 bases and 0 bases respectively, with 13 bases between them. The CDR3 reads CASSLDVGHYSYEQYF. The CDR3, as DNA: TGTGCCAGCAGCTTGGACGTGGGGCACTACTCCTACGAGCAGTACTTC.

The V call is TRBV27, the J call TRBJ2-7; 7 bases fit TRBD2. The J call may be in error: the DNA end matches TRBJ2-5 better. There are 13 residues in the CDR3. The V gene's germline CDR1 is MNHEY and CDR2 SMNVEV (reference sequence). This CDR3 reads CASRMASGETQYF. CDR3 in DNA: TGTGCCAGCAGAATGGCTAGCGGAGAGACCCAGTACTTC.

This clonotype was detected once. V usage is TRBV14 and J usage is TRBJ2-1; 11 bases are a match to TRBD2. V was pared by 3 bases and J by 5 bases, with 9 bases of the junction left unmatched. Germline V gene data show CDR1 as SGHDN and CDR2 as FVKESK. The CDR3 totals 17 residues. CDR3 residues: CASSHRPPGLADNEQFF. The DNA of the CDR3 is TGTGCCAGCAGCCATCGACCTCCGGGACTAGCGGACAATGAGCAGTTCTTC.

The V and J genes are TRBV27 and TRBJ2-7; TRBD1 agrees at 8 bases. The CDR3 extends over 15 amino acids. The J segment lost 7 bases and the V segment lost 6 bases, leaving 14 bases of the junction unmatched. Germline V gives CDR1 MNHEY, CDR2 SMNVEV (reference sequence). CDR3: CASRILGQGPREQYF. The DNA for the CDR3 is TGTGCCAGCAGGATTTTAGGACAGGGACCCCGGGAGCAGTACTTC.

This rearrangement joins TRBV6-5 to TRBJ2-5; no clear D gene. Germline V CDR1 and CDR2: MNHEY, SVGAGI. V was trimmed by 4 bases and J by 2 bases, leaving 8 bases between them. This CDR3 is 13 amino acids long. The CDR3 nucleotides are TGTGCCAGCAGTTCAGACTTTCAAGAGACCCAGTACTTC. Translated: CASSSDFQETQYF.

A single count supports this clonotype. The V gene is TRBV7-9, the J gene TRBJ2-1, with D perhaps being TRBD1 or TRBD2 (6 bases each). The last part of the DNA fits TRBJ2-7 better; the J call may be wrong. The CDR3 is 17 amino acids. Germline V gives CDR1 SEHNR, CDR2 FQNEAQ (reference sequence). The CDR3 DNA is TGTGCCAGCAGCTTACGGCGAGGGGGGAATGAGAACTACGAGCAGTACTTC. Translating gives CASSLRRGGNENYEQYF.

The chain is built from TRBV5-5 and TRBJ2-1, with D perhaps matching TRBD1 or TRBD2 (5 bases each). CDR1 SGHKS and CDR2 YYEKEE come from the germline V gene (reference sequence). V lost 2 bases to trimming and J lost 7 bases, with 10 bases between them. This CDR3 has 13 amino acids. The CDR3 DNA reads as TGTGCCAGCAGCTTTCTTGGGGGTAATGAGCAGTTCTTC. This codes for CASSFLGGNEQFF.

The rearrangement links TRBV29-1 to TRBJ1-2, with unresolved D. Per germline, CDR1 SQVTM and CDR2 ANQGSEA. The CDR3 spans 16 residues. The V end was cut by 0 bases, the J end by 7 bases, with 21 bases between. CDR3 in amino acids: CSVEDIRSGVFSGYTF. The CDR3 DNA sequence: TGCAGCGTTGAAGATATCCGCTCCGGGGTCTTTAGTGGCTACACCTTC.

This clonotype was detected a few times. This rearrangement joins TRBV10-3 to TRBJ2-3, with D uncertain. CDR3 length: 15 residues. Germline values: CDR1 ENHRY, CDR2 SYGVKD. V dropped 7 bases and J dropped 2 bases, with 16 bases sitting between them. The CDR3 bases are TGTGCCATCACCTCTGGGCCGGAAAACACAGATACGCAGTATTTT. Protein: CAITSGPENTDTQYF.

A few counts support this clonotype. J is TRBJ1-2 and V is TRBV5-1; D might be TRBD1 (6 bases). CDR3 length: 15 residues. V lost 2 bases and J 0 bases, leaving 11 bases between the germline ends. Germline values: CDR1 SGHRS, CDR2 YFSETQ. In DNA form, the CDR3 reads TGCGCCAGCAGCTTAGGGACATATTCTAACTATGGCTACACCTTC. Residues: CASSLGTYSNYGYTF.